This T cell receptor (beta chain) is drawn from a study of blood T cell repertoires in COVID-19. Profiled with immunoSEQ multiplex PCR; TCRdb holds only in-frame clones, not every one. The sample lists tens of thousands of clones; roughly 80% were seen once. Trimming took 4 bases from V and 8 from J, leaving 17 bases between them. This CDR3 spans 15 amino acids. CDR1 and CDR2 (germline): SEHNR, FQNEAQ (reference sequence). The TCR sequence derives from a woman between 55 and 75 years old with acute or convalescent COVID-19. Sequencing was performed on peripheral blood. V gene TRBV7-9 combines with J gene TRBJ2-2; weak D call: TRBD2 (5 bases). The CDR3 sequence: CASSSEDWLTGELFF. The CDR3 DNA follows: TGTGCCAGCAGCTCGGAGGACTGGTTGACTGGGGAGCTGTTTTTT.